Listed below are T cell receptor beta chains from one sample, sequenced in a study of blood T cell repertoires in COVID-19. TCRdb keeps only in-frame clones here, not all; method: immunoSEQ multiplex PCR. Of approximately 530,000 clones in the sample, 85% to 90% were seen once. Sample: peripheral blood. The receptors stem from a woman aged 50 to 65 with COVID-19, enrolled during active disease. CDR3s include the opening cysteine and the closing phenylalanine or tryptophan. Fields, in order: V gene, CDR3 protein.

TRBV5-6 CASSEGQGLDTQYF
TRBV5-1 CASTTGTGNSPLHF
TRBV3-1/TRBV3-2 CASSQSLTQTDTQYF
TRBV11-2 CASSLETDRDYGYTF
TRBV19 CASSFDRYNQPQHF
TRBV7-2 CASSGLTGTNEKLFF
TRBV2 CASSFPGHYGYTF
TRBV15 CATSREGRVDYGYTF
TRBV14 CASSLRRGAEAEAFF
TRBV28 CASSPEGVTEAFF
TRBV4-1 CASSHFDRMGTEAFF
TRBV5-1 CASSLVGGTPEAFF
TRBV7-2 CASRPRDDGRAGTNEKLFF
TRBV19 CASSIAGQGIYEQYF
TRBV2 CASSPKTRTQYF
TRBV30 CAWRRDRGSKTQYF
TRBV27 CASSSAIYGVHYGYTF
TRBV28 CASSLNSGVEKLFF
TRBV30 CACPGTPNYGYTF
TRBV24-1 CATSGPRDRVGYEQFF
TRBV19 CASSLGQAISGNTIYF
TRBV11-1 CASSPDRGNTEAFF
TRBV10-3 CATTSDDRDRGYF
TRBV6-1 CASSDPRQYEQYF
TRBV3-1/TRBV3-2 CASSPIPISGNTIYF
TRBV5-1 CASRTDQETQYF
TRBV6-2/TRBV6-3 CASSLTGTGVYGYTF
TRBV6-5 CASRSDRVSYGYTF
TRBV5-6 CASSPTGTGVLDEQYF
TRBV3-1/TRBV3-2 CASSQGPLTGSYGYTF
TRBV13 CASSFYDRGSTYEQYF
TRBV15 CATSRDSSGGREQYF
TRBV30 CAWSARVGYTF
TRBV7-3 CASSPGGIEGYTF
TRBV6-5 CASSYWGGRMNTEAFF
TRBV5-1 CASSGRTGGTEAFF
TRBV11-2 CASSLTQGATYNEQFF
TRBV30 CAWSLLSGTGALEQYF
TRBV7-9 CASSLVGGVNYEQYF
TRBV7-9 CASSRRGGLGTGELFF
TRBV3-1/TRBV3-2 CASSPRWASGAGTQYF
TRBV19 CASKGGHLNTEAFF